A selection of T cell receptor beta chains follows, all from one sample in a study of CD8 T cells in ankylosing spondylitis. One entry per CDR3 protein results from TCRdb running MiXCR on the 5' RACE reads. The profile shows approximately 190,000 distinct CDR3 sequences, approximately 13% of them singletons. The sequenced sample consisted of blood, either unsorted or a sorted T cell fraction (not recorded which). All receptors come from a female donor with ankylosing spondylitis or in good health (not recorded which). Each CDR3 is given with its conserved first and last residue. A D gene is named only where the DNA matches it firmly. Clone size is stated in some rows and not others, as once, few, many or a class when expanded.

D gene,clone size,V gene,J gene,CDR3 DNA,CDR3 protein
TRBD2,few,TRBV4-1,TRBJ2-1,TGCGCCAGCAGCCAAGATGGACTAGCGGACAATGAGCAGTTCTTC,CASSQDGLADNEQFF
TRBD1,many,TRBV20-1,TRBJ1-2,TGCAGTGCCCCGACAGGGCCATATGGCTACACCTTC,CSAPTGPYGYTF
.,many,TRBV20-1,TRBJ2-7,TGCAGTGCTAACCCCCCGGACAGCGTTTTTTACGAGCAGTACTTC,CSANPPDSVFYEQYF
.,many,TRBV7-9,TRBJ1-1,TGTGCCAGCAGCTTAGTAGGTATCGGGGCTGGTACTGAAGCTTTCTTT,CASSLVGIGAGTEAFF
.,few,TRBV4-2,TRBJ2-6,TGTGCCAGCAGCCAAGATATACGTGGGGCCAACGTCCTGACTTTC,CASSQDIRGANVLTF
TRBD1,few,TRBV6-2/TRBV6-3,TRBJ1-1,TGTGCCAGCAGTTACACATATGGACAGGTCCTCACTGAAGCTTTCTTT,CASSYTYGQVLTEAFF
TRBD1,many,TRBV29-1,TRBJ1-1,TGCAGCGTTAAGGGGACAGGGATATATGAAGCTTTCTTT,CSVKGTGIYEAFF
.,many,TRBV11-3,TRBJ1-1,TGTGCCAGCAGCCCACCGGGCTCTCTTATTGAAGCTTTCTTT,CASSPPGSLIEAFF
TRBD1,many,TRBV12-3/TRBV12-4,TRBJ1-3,TGTGCCAGCAGTTTAGTCGGGACAGGGGTGAACACCATATATTTT,CASSLVGTGVNTIYF
.,many,TRBV29-1,TRBJ2-1,TGCAGCGCCGACGACTCCGGCTCCTACAATGAGCAGTTCTTC,CSADDSGSYNEQFF
.,many,TRBV29-1,TRBJ2-5,TGCAGCGTTGACACAGGGATGAAGACCCAGTACTTC,CSVDTGMKTQYF
.,many,TRBV7-3,TRBJ2-5,TGTGCCAGCAGCTTAATCGGTCAAGAGACCCAGTACTTC,CASSLIGQETQYF
.,few,TRBV7-3,TRBJ2-3,TGTGCCAGCAGCTTATATGGGGGGCCGGGAGATACGCAGTATTTT,CASSLYGGPGDTQYF
TRBD1,many,TRBV24-1,TRBJ2-7,TGTGCCACCAGTCTCCTCGGACAGGTCATCGAGCAGTACTTC,CATSLLGQVIEQYF
.,many,TRBV12-3/TRBV12-4,TRBJ1-1,TGTGCCAGCAGTCAAGCTTTCTTT,CASSQAFF
.,many,TRBV24-1,TRBJ2-1,TGTGCCACCAGTGATTTAGATTACAATGAGCAGTTCTTC,CATSDLDYNEQFF
.,medium-sized,TRBV28,TRBJ1-1,TGTGCCAGCAGTTCAGCTGCCAGGGAGAACACTGAAGCTTTCTTT,CASSSAARENTEAFF
TRBD2,few,TRBV7-2,TRBJ2-5,TGTGCCAGCAGCTTAGCGTTAGCGGGAGGGCGAAGGCAAGAGACCCAGTACTTC,CASSLALAGGRRQETQYF
TRBD2,few,TRBV20-1,TRBJ2-1,TGCAGTGCTCCCTTGCCTGGGATTCTAGCGGGTAGGAGCTCCTACAATGAGCAGTTCTTC,CSAPLPGILAGRSSYNEQFF
TRBD2,.,TRBV12-3/TRBV12-4,TRBJ2-1,TGTGCCAGCAGCCTTCCGGGACTAGCGTCGTACAATGAGCAGTTCTTC,CASSLPGLASYNEQFF
.,many,TRBV5-1,TRBJ2-1,TGCGCCAGCAGCTTGGTACCTCCCGGGCGTGAGCAGTTCTTC,CASSLVPPGREQFF
.,.,TRBV5-8,TRBJ1-6,TGTGCCAGCCCACCGGGCCTAGGATCACCCCTCCACTTT,CASPPGLGSPLHF
TRBD2,many,TRBV9,TRBJ2-2,TGTGCCAGCAGCATTAGCGGGGGGAGGGGCACCGGGGAGCTGTTTTTT,CASSISGGRGTGELFF
TRBD1,many,TRBV20-1,TRBJ2-1,TGCAGTGCTCCAGACAGGGTGCTTGTCAATGAGCAGTTCTTC,CSAPDRVLVNEQFF